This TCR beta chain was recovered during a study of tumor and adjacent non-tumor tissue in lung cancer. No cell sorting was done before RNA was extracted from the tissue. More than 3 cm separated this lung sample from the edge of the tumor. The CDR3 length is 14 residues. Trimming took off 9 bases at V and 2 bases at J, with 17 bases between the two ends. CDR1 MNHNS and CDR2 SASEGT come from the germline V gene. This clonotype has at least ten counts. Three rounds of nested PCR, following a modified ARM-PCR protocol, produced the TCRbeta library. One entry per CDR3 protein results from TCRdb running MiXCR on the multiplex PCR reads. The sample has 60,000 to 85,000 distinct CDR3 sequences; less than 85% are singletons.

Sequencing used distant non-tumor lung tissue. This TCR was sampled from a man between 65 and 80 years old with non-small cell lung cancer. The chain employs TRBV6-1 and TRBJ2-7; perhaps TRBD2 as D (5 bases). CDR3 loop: CASQIEAGTYEQYF. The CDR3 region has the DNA TGTGCCAGTCAAATCGAGGCGGGCACCTACGAGCAGTACTTC.